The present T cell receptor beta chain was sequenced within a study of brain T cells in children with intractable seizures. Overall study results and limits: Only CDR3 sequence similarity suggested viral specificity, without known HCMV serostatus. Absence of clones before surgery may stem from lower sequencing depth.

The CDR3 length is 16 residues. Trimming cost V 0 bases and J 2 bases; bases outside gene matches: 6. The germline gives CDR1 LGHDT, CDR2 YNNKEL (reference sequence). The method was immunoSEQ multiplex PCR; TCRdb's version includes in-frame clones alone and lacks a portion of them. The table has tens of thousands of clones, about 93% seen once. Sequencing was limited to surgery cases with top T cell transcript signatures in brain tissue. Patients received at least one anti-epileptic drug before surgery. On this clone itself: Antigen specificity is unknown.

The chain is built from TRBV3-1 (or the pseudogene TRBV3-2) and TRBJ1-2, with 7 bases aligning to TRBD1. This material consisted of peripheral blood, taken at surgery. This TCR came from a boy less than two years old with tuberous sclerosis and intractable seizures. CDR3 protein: CASSQDLDRVNYGYTF. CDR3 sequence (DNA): TGTGCCAGCAGCCAAGATCTAGACAGGGTGAACTATGGCTACACCTTC.